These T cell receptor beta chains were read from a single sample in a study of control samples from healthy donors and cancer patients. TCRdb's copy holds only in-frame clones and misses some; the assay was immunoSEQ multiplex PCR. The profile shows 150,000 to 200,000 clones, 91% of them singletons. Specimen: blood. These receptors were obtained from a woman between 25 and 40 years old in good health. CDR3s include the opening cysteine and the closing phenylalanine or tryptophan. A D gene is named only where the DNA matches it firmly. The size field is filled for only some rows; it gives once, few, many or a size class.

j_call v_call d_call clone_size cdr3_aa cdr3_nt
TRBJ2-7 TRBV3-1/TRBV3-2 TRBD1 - CASSQGTGRYEQYF TGTGCCAGCAGCCAAGGGACAGGGCGGTACGAGCAGTACTTC
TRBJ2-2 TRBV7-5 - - CARSLLGRRNTGELFF TGTGCCAGAAGCTTACTGGGACGCAGGAACACCGGGGAGCTGTTTTTT
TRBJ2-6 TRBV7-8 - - CASSLGVRSSGANVLTF TGTGCCAGCAGCTTAGGGGTCAGAAGCTCTGGGGCCAACGTCCTGACTTTC
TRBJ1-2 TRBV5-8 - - CASSLGPKPNYGYTF TGTGCCAGCAGCTTGGGACCGAAACCTAACTATGGCTACACCTTC
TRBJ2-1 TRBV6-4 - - CASSDMASRSYNEQFF TGTGCCAGCAGTGACATGGCCAGCAGATCCTACAATGAGCAGTTCTTC
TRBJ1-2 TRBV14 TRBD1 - CASSPRTGRYGYTF TGTGCCAGCAGCCCCCGGACAGGGCGATATGGCTACACCTTC
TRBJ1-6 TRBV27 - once CASRERDSPLHF TGTGCCAGCAGGGAGCGCGATTCACCCCTCCACTTT
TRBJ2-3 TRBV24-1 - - CATSDWGKSTDTQYF TGTGCCACCAGTGATTGGGGCAAAAGCACAGATACGCAGTATTTT
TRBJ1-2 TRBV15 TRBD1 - CATSRGGQGYGYTF TGTGCCACCAGCAGAGGGGGACAGGGGTATGGCTACACCTTC
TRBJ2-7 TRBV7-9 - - CASSSHTYEQYF TGTGCCAGCAGCTCCCACACCTACGAGCAGTACTTC
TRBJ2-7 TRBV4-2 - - CASSQGPDNPYEQYF TGTGCCAGCAGCCAAGGTCCGGACAACCCCTACGAGCAGTACTTC
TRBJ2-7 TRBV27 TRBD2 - CASSLAGGVYEQYF TGTGCCAGCAGTTTAGCGGGAGGGGTCTACGAGCAGTACTTC
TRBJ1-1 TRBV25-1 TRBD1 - CASSEGRQGAEAFF TGTGCCAGCAGTGAAGGGAGACAGGGGGCTGAAGCTTTCTTT
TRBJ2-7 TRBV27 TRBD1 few CASSLQGDYEQYF TGTGCCAGCAGTTTGCAGGGGGATTACGAGCAGTACTTC
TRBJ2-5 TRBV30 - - CAWGRLQETQYF TGTGCCTGGGGACGACTCCAAGAGACCCAGTACTTC
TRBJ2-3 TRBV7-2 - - CASSLSGVGTDTQYF TGTGCCAGCAGCTTATCGGGAGTTGGTACAGATACGCAGTATTTT
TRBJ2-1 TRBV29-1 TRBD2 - CSFPTSGRANEQFF TGCAGCTTCCCGACTAGCGGGAGGGCCAATGAGCAGTTCTTC
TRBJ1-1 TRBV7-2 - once CASSLASGAHTEAFF TGTGCCAGCAGCTTAGCTTCGGGGGCGCACACTGAAGCTTTCTTT
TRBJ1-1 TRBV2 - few CASRDRNTEAFF TGTGCCAGCAGGGACAGGAACACTGAAGCTTTCTTT
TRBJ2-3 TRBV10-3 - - CAIKELSTDTQYF TGTGCCATCAAAGAGCTCAGCACAGATACGCAGTATTTT
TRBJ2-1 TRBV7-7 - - CASSLGPGVSSYNEQFF TGTGCCAGCAGCTTAGGGCCGGGGGTAAGCTCCTACAATGAGCAGTTCTTC
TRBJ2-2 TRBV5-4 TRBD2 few CASSLAPAGGPVDTGELFF TGTGCCAGCAGCTTGGCGCCAGCGGGAGGGCCGGTGGACACCGGGGAGCTGTTTTTT